This T cell receptor beta chain emerged from a study of T-cell memory formation after mild COVID-19 (TCRdb year 2021). Background on the whole study: Most TCR sequence clusters were specific to one of the two donors. Longitudinal TCRalpha and TCRbeta repertoire sequencing tracked T-cell clones expanding and contracting after mild COVID-19 in a couple of donors. The cohort comprised two young, previously healthy adult volunteers, one female and one male.

Instrument on record: Illumina NovaSeq 6000. Using 5'RACE with constant-segment primers, TCRalpha and TCRbeta cDNA libraries were constructed, with sample barcodes and unique molecular identifiers added in the process. Trizol reagent was used to extract RNA from every sample. The libraries were amplified in two PCR steps, and the second step added a second sample barcode and Illumina TruSeq adapters. Libraries were sequenced on an Illumina NovaSeq with 2 x 150 bp paired-end reads. The source study handled its data this way. With migec v1.2.7, reads were demultiplexed and then collapsed into UMI-guided consensus sequences. Using mixcr v2.1.11, the UMI consensuses were aligned to TRA and TRB V and J templates and assembled into clonotypes. A clonotype was counted as expanded or contracted only when both edgeR and NoisET called the clonotype significant, with the noise models trained on biological replicates. For edgeR calls, the thresholds were a false discovery rate-adjusted p below 0.01 and a log2 fold-change of 1. PCA with hierarchical clustering of max-normalized trajectories of the 1000 most abundant clonotypes was used as exploratory dynamics analysis. Separately sequenced CD4+ and CD8+ repertoires were used to assign the CD4 or CD8 phenotype of responding clones. The public reads were reprocessed in TCRdb via fastp at Q25 and MiXCR, keeping in-frame beta chains. Every CDR3 protein is listed once, alongside the most common genes and DNA of its rows. TCRdb's processing, not the study's, gives the V and J calls here. Within this sample are 95,000 to 120,000 distinct CDR3 sequences, with roughly a sixth of them counted one time only. Less than 6.5% of the sample lies in the top ten.

Beyond this particular receptor, the publication reports: The detection of some responding clones in pre-infection memory suggests that pre-existing cross-reactive memory T cells joined the SARS-CoV-2 response. Clones that contracted from day 15 to 85 showed balanced CD4/CD8 phenotypes, whereas a second wave of clones that expanded from day 15 to 37 leaned towards CD4+. Only a couple of mild cases were covered in the study, and larger cohorts including severe cases with pre-infection samples were considered necessary. Contracting CD4+ clones turned up mainly in the CM and EM memory subsets, whereas EMRA was where CD8+ clones were enriched. SARS-CoV-2 specificity of the second-wave clones peaking on day 37 was not confirmed.

Ficoll-Paque density gradient centrifugation was used to isolate PBMCs. Inclusive of the bounding cysteine and phenylalanine, the CDR3 is 16 residues long. Only the CDR3 DNA stays, 48 bases, in frame from base 1. V and J lose 3 bases and 0 bases, and a span of 15 bases separates them. CDR1 MNHNS and CDR2 SASEGT are derived from the germline V gene. This clonotype was picked up many times. Its antigen is currently not known. Per-base qualities were not stored, and no clone one base away is much larger. This TCR derives from a man in his late teens or twenties who had mild COVID-19 (a few samples of this study predate the infection). The sample titles of this study are shuffled in the database, so cell type and time point are left out; the donor was told from shared clones. The sample comprised PBMCs or a T cell subset sorted from them (not recorded which). The rearranged chain carries TRBV6-1 and TRBJ2-7; the D gene could be either TRBD1 or TRBD2, each agreeing at 6 bases. The CDR3 sequence is CASSDEGGGSSYEQYF. The DNA sequence is as follows: TGTGCCAGCAGTGACGAGGGGGGCGGAAGCTCCTACGAGCAGTACTTC.